This entry features one T cell receptor beta chain sequence. Its specificity is not known. One end of the junction varies from germline; a read error may be responsible. This sample's RNA came from whole unsorted tissue. CDR1 is SGHAT, CDR2 FQNNGV, per germline. The CDR3 is 15 residues long. The sample is drawn from a study of tumor and adjacent non-tumor tissue in lung cancer. Study-level points and caveats: Tumor TCR diversity, when higher, was linked to shorter survival.

A modified ARM-PCR protocol with three rounds of nested PCR amplified TCRbeta. From the multiplex PCR reads, TCRdb called clonotypes with MiXCR, one entry per CDR3 protein. The table records fewer than 85,000 distinct CDR3 sequences, around 77% of them present only once. The sequence derives from a woman aged 45-65 years with non-small cell lung cancer. The genes are TRBV11-2 and TRBJ1-2; no definite D call. The sequenced material came from lung tumor tissue. The CDR3 bases are TGTGCCAGCAGCTTAGAGGCAGCTTCGTCCTATGGCCACACCTTC. Translation gives CASSLEAASSYGHTF.